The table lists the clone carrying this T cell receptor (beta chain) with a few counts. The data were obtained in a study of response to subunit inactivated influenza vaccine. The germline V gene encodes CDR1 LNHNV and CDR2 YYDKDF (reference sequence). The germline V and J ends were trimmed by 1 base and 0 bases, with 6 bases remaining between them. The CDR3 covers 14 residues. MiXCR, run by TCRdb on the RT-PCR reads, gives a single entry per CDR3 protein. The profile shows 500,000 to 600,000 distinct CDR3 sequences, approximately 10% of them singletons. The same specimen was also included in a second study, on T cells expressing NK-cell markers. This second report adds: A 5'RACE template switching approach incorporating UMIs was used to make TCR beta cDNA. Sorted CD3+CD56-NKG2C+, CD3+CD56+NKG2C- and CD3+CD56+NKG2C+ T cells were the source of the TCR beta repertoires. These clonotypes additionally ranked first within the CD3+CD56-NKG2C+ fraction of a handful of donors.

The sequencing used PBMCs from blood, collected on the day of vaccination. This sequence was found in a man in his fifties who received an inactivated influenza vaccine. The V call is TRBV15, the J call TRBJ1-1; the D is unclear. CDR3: CATSRARLNTEAFF. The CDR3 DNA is TGTGCCACCAGCAGAGCCCGACTGAACACTGAAGCTTTCTTT.